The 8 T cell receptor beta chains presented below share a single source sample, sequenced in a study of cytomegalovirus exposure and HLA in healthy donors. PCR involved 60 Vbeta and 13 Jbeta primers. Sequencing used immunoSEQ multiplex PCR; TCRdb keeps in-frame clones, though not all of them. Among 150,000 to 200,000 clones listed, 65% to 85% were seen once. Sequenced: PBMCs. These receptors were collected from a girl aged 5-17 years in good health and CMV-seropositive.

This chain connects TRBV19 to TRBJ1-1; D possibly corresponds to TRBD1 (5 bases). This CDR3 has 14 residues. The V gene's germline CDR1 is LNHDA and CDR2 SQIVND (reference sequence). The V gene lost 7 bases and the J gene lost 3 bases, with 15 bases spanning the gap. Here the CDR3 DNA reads TGTGCCAGTACTACAGGCGGTTGGGACACTGAAGCTTTCTTT. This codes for CASTTGGWDTEAFF.

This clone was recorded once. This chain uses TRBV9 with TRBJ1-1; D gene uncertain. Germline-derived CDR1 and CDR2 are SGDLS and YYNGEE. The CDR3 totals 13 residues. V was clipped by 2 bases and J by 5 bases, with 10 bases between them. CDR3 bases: TGTGCCAGCAGCGTCTTAGCGGGGACTGAAGCTTTCTTT. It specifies CASSVLAGTEAFF.

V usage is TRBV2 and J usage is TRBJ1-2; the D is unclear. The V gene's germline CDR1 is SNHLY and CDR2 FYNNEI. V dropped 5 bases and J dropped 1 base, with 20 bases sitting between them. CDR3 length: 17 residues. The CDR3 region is CASSMLPSQSLNYGYTF. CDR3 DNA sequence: TGTGCCAGCAGTATGCTGCCCTCGCAGTCCCTTAACTATGGCTACACCTTC.

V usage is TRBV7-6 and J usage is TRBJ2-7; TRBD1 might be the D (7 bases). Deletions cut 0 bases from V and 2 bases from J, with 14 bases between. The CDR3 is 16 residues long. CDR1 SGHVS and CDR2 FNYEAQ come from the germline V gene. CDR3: CASSLASGDSPYEQYF. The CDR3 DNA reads TGTGCCAGCAGCTTAGCGTCGGGGGACAGTCCCTACGAGCAGTACTTC.

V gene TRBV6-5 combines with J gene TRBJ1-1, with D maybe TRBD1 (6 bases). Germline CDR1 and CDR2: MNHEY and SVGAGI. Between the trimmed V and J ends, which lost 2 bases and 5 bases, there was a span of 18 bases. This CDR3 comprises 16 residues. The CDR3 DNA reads TGTGCCAGCAGTTACGGTCCGACAGGTAAAGGGACTGAAGCTTTCTTT. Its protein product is CASSYGPTGKGTEAFF.

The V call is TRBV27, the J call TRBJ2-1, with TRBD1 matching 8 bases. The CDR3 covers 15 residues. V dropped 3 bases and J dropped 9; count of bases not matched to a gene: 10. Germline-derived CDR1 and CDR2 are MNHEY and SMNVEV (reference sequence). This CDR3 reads CASSFVGQGSVEQFF. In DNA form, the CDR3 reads TGTGCCAGCAGTTTTGTAGGACAGGGCTCTGTTGAGCAGTTCTTC.

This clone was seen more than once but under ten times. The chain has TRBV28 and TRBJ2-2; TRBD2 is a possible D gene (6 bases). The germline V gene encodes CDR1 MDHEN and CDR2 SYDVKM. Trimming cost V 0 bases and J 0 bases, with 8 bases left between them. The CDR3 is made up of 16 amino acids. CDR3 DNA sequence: TGTGCCAGCAGTTTATGGGGACTCGCGAACACCGGGGAGCTGTTTTTT. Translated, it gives CASSLWGLANTGELFF.

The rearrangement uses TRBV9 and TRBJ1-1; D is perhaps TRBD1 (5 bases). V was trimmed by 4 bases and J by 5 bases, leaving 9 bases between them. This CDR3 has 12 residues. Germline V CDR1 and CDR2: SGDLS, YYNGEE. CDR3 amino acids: CASSKGETEAFF. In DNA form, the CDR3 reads TGTGCCAGCAGCAAAGGGGAAACTGAAGCTTTCTTT.